The 8 T cell receptor beta chains given below trace back to one sample, sequenced in a study of blood T cells in healthy people across ages. The use of a sample-barcoded 5' primer and a J-beta primer mix characterized a second PCR of roughly 6 to 11 cycles. TCRdb reanalysed the 5' RACE reads using MiXCR and keeps one entry per CDR3 protein. The sample has about 1.8 million distinct CDR3 sequences, just under 50% seen once. The sequencing sample was made of blood. Receptors were obtained from a woman in her thirties or forties in good health.

V usage is TRBV27 and J usage is TRBJ2-7; either TRBD1 or TRBD2 may fit D (5 bases each). This CDR3 has 15 residues. V gave up 2 bases and J gave up 3 bases, with 14 bases separating them. CDR1 and CDR2 (germline): MNHEY, SMNVEV (reference sequence). The CDR3 bases are TGTGCCAGCAGTTTAGTCGGCCTGGGGGTCTACGAGCAGTACTTC. It translates to CASSLVGLGVYEQYF.

A note on this clonotype: A much larger clone differs from this one at a single base, so this may be a read error. V gene TRBV29-1 combines with J gene TRBJ2-5; no definite D call. The ends were cut back, 0 bases at V and 11 bases at J, with 10 bases in the middle. Germline CDR1 is SQVTM and CDR2 is ANQGSEA. CDR3 length: 11 residues. CDR3 in amino acids: CSVEDPGVQYF. Here the CDR3 DNA reads TGCAGCGTTGAAGATCCTGGGGTGCAGTACTTC.

The genes are TRBV12-3 or TRBV12-4 and TRBJ2-5, with 8 bases identical to TRBD2. This CDR3 is built from 15 residues. V lost 3 bases and J lost 3; bases outside the gene matches: 6. CDR3 DNA sequence: TGTGCCAGCAGTTTCCTAGCGGGCGGGGAAGAGACCCAGTACTTC. Translating it yields CASSFLAGGEETQYF.

J is TRBJ1-2 and V is TRBV2, with D unresolved. In germline, CDR1 is SNHLY, CDR2 FYNNEI. The V end was cut by 6 bases, the J end by 2 bases, with 10 bases between. The CDR3 consists of 13 residues. Here the CDR3 DNA reads TGTGCCAGCAGGTCAAAGACCAACTATGGCTACACCTTC. It yields the protein CASRSKTNYGYTF.

There are a few counts of this clonotype. The V gene is TRBV6-6, the J gene TRBJ1-2, with 8 bases that match TRBD1. Germline CDR1 is MNHNY and CDR2 is SVGAGI (reference sequence). This CDR3 is built from 16 residues. Trimming removed 0 bases from V and 4 bases from J; junction bases left unmatched: 7. CDR3 coding DNA: TGTGCCAGCAGTTACTCCGACAGGGGCCGGGGCTATGGCTACACCTTC. This sequence encodes CASSYSDRGRGYGYTF.

This rearrangement joins TRBV6-1 to TRBJ2-4, with 7 bases fitting TRBD2. Matching the DNA end better, TRBJ2-7 makes the J call doubtful. The CDR3 sequence is 15 residues long. Germline V gene sequence: CDR1 MNHNS, CDR2 SASEGT. The CDR3 is CASSSAPAGIYEQYF. CDR3 DNA sequence: TGTGCCAGCAGTTCCGCGCCAGCGGGGATATACGAGCAGTACTTC.

This chain uses TRBV12-5 with TRBJ2-1; 10 bases are a match to TRBD2. The ends lost 7 bases at V and 0 bases at J; junction bases unmatched: 15. This CDR3 contains 19 residues. Germline V lookup: CDR1 LGHNT, CDR2 FRNRAP. The CDR3 DNA reads TGTGCTAGTGCCTTGAGACTAGCGGGTGTTCCTAACTCCTACAATGAGCAGTTCTTC. It translates to CASALRLAGVPNSYNEQFF. The full variable domain, its missing parts supplied by reference TRBV12-5 and TRBJ2-1, is DARVTQTPRHKVTEMGQEVTMRCQPILGHNTVFWYRQTMMQGLELLAYFRNRAPLDDSGMPKDRFSAEMPDATLATLKIQPSEPRDSAVYFCASALRLAGVPNSYNEQFFGPGTRLTVL.

This chain connects TRBV20-1 to TRBJ2-1; no reliable D call. This CDR3 is 14 amino acids long. Germline CDR1 reads DFQATT; CDR2 reads SNEGSKA (reference sequence). Trimming pared 4 bases from V and 2 bases from J, leaving 12 bases between. The CDR3 DNA sequence: TGCAGTGCTAAAGCCCAGGTGACCTACAATGAGCAGTTCTTC. This encodes CSAKAQVTYNEQFF.